In this sample, the clone carrying this T cell receptor (beta chain) turned up once. PCR used 60 Vbeta primers and 13 Jbeta primers. Generated by immunoSEQ multiplex PCR, the TCRdb table keeps only in-frame clones and is missing some. Seen here are about 190,000 clones, around 90% observed once, and the top ten hold 1.1%. The source of the sample is a study of cytomegalovirus exposure and HLA in healthy donors. The CDR3 is made up of 12 amino acids. The ends were cut back, 5 bases at V and 14 bases at J, with 13 bases in the middle. CDR1 and CDR2 (germline): MDHEN, SYDVKM. The chain couples TRBV28 to TRBJ1-6; D may be TRBD1 (5 bases). This sequence was found in a boy aged 2 to 10 in good health and CMV-seronegative. Sequenced sample: PBMCs. CDR3 loop: CASSPPVQALHF. In DNA, the CDR3 is TGTGCCAGCAGTCCCCCGGTACAGGCCCTCCACTTT.